This TCR beta chain is drawn from a study of blood T cells in healthy people across ages. Study-wide results and limits: Fewer expanded clones and more diversity marked long-lived versus aged donors.

Primers used in a second PCR of roughly 6 to 11 cycles were a sample-barcoded 5' primer and a J-beta primer mix. Every cDNA molecule bore a tag from a template-switch adaptor containing 12 random nucleotides. TCRdb reanalysed the 5' RACE reads using MiXCR and keeps one entry per CDR3 protein. This table holds about 900,000 distinct CDR3 sequences, 62% found once. This clonotype has a handful of counts. The antigen remains undetermined. Sequencing was carried out using blood. The clonotype originates from a man aged 30-40 years in good health.

CDR3 sequence (DNA): TGTGCCAGCTCACCGATATTTTCAGGACAGGGGGCAACAGATACGCAGTATTTT. This codes for CASSPIFSGQGATDTQYF. V gene TRBV18 combines with J gene TRBJ2-3; 11 positions match TRBD1. The CDR3 is made up of 18 amino acids. Germline V lookup: CDR1 KGHSH, CDR2 LQKENI. V shed 3 bases and J 3 bases; nucleotides not matched to a gene: 11. Looking up the rest from reference TRBV18 and TRBJ2-3 gives the full variable domain: NAGVMQNPRHLVRRRGQEARLRCSPMKGHSHVYWYRQLPEEGLKFMVYLQKENIIDESGMPKERFSAEFPKEGPSILRIQQVVRGDSAAYFCASSPIFSGQGATDTQYFGPGTRLTVL.